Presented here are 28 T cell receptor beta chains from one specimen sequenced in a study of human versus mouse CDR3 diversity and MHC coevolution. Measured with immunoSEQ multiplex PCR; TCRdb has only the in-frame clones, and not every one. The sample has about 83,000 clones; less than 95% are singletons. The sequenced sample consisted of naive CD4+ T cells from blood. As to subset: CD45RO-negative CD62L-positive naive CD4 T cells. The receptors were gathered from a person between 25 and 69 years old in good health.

The CDR3 region is CASSVDKHSLAKNIQYF. In DNA, the CDR3 is TGTGCCAGCAGTGTAGACAAACACAGCCTAGCCAAAAACATTCAGTACTTC. V usage is TRBV2 and J usage is TRBJ2-4; unclear D gene. CDR1 SNHLY and CDR2 FYNNEI come from the germline V gene. This CDR3 has 17 residues. Between the trimmed V and J ends, which lost 4 bases and 0 bases, there was a span of 16 bases.

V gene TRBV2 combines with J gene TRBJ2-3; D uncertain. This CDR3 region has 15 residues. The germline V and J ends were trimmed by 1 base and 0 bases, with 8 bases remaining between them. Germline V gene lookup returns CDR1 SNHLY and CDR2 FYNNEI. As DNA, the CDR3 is TGTGCCAGCAGTGAAGACTCCCGTAGCACAGATACGCAGTATTTT. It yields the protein CASSEDSRSTDTQYF.

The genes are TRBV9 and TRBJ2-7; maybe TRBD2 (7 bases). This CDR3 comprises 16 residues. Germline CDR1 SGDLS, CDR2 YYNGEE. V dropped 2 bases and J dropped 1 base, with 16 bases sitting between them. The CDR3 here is CASSVGGRETSYEQYF. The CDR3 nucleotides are TGTGCCAGCAGCGTGGGGGGGCGGGAGACGTCCTACGAGCAGTACTTC.

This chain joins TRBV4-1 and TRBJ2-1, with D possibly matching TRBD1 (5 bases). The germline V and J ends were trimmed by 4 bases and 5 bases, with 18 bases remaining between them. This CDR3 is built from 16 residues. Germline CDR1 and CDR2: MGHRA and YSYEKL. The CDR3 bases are TGCGCCAGCAGCCTAACACCCTTCGACAGAAACAATGAGCAGTTCTTC. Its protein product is CASSLTPFDRNNEQFF.

CDR3 in DNA: TGTGCTAGTGGTTTGGTCTTGGTGGGCCTAACCTACGAGCAGTACTTC. Protein product: CASGLVLVGLTYEQYF. This rearrangement joins TRBV12-5 to TRBJ2-7; D is uncertain. CDR1 is LGHNT, CDR2 FRNRAP, per germline. This CDR3 has 16 amino acids. Trimming removed 0 bases at V and 2 bases at J, with 14 bases between.

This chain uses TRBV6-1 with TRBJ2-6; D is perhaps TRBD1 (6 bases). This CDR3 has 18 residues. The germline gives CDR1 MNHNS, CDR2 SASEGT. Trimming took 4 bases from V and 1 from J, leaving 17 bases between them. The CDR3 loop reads CASSAWTAPLSGANVLTF. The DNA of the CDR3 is TGTGCCAGCAGTGCCTGGACAGCGCCCCTTTCTGGGGCCAACGTCCTGACTTTC.

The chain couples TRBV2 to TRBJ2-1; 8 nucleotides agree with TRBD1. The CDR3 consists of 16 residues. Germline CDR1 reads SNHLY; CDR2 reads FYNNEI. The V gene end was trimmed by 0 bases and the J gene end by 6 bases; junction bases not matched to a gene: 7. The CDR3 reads CASSEAAGQGSNEQFF. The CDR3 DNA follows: TGTGCCAGCAGTGAAGCTGCTGGACAGGGTTCCAATGAGCAGTTCTTC.

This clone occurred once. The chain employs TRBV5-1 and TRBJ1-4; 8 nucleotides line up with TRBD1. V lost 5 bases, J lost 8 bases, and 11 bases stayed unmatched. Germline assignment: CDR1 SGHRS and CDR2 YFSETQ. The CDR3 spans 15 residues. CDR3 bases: TGCGCCAGCAGGCGGGCACCGACAGGGGACGAAAAACTGTTTTTT. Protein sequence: CASRRAPTGDEKLFF.

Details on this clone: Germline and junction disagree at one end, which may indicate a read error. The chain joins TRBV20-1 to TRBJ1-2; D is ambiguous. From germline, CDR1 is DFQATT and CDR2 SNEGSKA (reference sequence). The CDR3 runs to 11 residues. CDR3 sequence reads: CSARRTDPSSF. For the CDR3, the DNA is TGCAGTGCTAGAAGGACTGATCCCTCTTCCTTC.

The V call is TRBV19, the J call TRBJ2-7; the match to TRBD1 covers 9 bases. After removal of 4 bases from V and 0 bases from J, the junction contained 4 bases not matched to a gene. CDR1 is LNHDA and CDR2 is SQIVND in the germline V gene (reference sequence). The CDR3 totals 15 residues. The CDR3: CASSTRDRASYEQYF. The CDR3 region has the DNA TGTGCCAGTAGTACTCGGGACAGGGCCTCCTACGAGCAGTACTTC.

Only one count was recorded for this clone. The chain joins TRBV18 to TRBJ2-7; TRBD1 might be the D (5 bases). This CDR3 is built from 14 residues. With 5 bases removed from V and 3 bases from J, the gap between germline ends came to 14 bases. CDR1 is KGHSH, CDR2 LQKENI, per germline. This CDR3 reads CASSEAGSFYEQYF. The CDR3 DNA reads TGTGCCAGCTCAGAGGCAGGGTCCTTCTACGAGCAGTACTTC.

For the CDR3, the DNA is TGTGCCAGCAGTGACAGAGTCATGAACACTGAAGCTTTCTTT. Protein product: CASSDRVMNTEAFF. V gene TRBV6-5 combines with J gene TRBJ1-1; TRBD1 is a possible D gene (5 bases). This CDR3 is 14 amino acids long. Trimming removed 5 bases from V and 0 bases from J, with 10 bases in between. Germline-derived CDR1 and CDR2 are MNHEY and SVGAGI.

DNA for the CDR3: TGCGCCAGCAGCTTGCACTTTGGGGGACAGGGCTACAATGAGCAGTTCTTC. The encoded protein is CASSLHFGGQGYNEQFF. This rearrangement joins TRBV5-1 to TRBJ2-1; TRBD1 matches at 9 bases. The junction had 8 bases not matched to a gene; V was cut back by 1 base and J by 3 bases. Germline V gene sequence: CDR1 SGHRS, CDR2 YFSETQ. There are 17 residues in the CDR3.

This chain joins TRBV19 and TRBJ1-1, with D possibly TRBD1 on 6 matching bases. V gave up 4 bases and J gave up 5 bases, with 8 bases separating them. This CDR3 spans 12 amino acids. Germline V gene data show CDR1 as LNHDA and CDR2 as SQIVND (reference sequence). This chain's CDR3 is CASSKGETEAFF. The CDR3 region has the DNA TGTGCCAGTAGTAAGGGGGAAACTGAAGCTTTCTTT.

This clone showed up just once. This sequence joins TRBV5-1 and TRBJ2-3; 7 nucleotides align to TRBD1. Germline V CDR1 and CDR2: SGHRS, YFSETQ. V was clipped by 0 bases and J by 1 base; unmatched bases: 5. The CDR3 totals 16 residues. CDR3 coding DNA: TGCGCCAGCAGCTTGGGGAAGGGGGCTGGCACAGATACGCAGTATTTT. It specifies CASSLGKGAGTDTQYF.

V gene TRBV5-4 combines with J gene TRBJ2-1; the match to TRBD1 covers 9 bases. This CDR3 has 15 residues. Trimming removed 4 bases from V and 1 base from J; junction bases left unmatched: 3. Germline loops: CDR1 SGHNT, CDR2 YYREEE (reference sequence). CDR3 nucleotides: TGTGCCAGCAGCCCTGGACAGGGGTCCTACAATGAGCAGTTCTTC. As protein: CASSPGQGSYNEQFF.

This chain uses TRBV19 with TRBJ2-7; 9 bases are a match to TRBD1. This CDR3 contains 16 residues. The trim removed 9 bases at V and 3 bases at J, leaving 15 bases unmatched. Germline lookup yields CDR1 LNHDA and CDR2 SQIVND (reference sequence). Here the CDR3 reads CARHFWRTGANYEQYF. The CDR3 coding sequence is TGTGCCAGGCATTTTTGGAGGACAGGGGCAAACTACGAGCAGTACTTC.

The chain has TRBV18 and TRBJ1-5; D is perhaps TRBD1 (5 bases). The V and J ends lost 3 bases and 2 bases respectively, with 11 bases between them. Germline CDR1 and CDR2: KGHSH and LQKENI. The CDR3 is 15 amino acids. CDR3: CASSPDRTGNQPQHF. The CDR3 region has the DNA TGTGCCAGCTCACCTGACAGAACGGGCAATCAGCCCCAGCATTTT.

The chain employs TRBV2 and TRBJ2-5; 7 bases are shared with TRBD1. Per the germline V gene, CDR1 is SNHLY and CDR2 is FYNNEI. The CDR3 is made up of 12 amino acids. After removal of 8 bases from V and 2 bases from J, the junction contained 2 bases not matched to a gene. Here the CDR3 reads CASPGQQETQYF. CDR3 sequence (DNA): TGTGCCAGCCCGGGACAGCAAGAGACCCAGTACTTC.

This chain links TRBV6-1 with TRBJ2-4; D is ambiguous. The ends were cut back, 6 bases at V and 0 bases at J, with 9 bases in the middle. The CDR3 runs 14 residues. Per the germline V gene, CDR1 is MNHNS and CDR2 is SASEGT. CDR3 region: CASRLESAKNIQYF. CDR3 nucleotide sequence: TGTGCCAGCAGATTAGAATCAGCCAAAAACATTCAGTACTTC.

The CDR3 here is CASSFTGTGGPSSGNTIYF. CDR3 nucleotides: TGTGCCAGCAGCTTTACCGGGACAGGAGGACCGAGCTCTGGAAACACCATATATTTT. The V and J genes are TRBV7-2 and TRBJ1-3; 8 positions agree with TRBD1. This CDR3 contains 19 residues. In germline, CDR1 is SGHTA, CDR2 FQGNSA. V gave up 3 bases and J gave up 0 bases; unmatched junction bases: 13.

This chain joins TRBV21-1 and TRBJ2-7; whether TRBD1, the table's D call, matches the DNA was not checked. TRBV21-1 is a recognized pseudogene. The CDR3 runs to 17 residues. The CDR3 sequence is CASSALRRDRFEYEQYF. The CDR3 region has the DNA TGTGCCAGCAGCGCCCTTCGCAGGGACAGGTTCGAATACGAGCAGTACTTC.

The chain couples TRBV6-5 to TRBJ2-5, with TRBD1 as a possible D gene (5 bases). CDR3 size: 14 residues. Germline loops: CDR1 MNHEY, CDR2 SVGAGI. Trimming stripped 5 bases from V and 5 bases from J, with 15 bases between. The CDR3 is CASSGQAFGETQYF. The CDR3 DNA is TGTGCCAGCAGTGGACAAGCCTTTGGGGAGACCCAGTACTTC.

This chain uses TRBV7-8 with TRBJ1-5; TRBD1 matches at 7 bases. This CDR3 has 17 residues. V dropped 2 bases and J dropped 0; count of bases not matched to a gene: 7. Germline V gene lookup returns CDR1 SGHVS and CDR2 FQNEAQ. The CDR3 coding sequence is TGTGCCAGCAGCTTATTCGGGGACAGAAATAGCAATCAGCCCCAGCATTTT. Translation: CASSLFGDRNSNQPQHF.

The CDR3 DNA sequence: TGTGCCAGCTCCGGGACACCATATGGCTACACCTTC. The encoded protein is CASSGTPYGYTF. This chain links TRBV28 with TRBJ1-2, with D maybe TRBD1 (6 bases). Germline V gene data show CDR1 as MDHEN and CDR2 as SYDVKM. V was pared by 8 bases and J by 5 bases, with 12 bases between. The CDR3 has 12 residues.

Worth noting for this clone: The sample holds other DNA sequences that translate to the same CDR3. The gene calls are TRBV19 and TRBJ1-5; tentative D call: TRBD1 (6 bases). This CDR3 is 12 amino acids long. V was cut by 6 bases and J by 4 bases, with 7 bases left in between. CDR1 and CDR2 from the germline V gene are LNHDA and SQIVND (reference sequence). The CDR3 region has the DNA TGTGCCAGTAGGCAGGGGAATCAGCCCCAGCATTTT. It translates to CASRQGNQPQHF.

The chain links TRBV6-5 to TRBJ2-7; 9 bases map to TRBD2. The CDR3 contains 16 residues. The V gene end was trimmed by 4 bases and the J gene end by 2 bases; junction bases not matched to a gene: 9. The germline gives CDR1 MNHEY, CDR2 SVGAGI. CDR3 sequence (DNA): TGTGCCAGCAGTTCCTTAGCGGGGGCGTCAACCTACGAGCAGTACTTC. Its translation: CASSSLAGASTYEQYF.

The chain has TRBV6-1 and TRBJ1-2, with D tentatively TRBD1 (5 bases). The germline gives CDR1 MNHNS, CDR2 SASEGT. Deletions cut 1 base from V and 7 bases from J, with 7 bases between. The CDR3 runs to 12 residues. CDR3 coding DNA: TGTGCCAGCAGTGAAGGGACAAGTGGCTACACCTTC. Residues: CASSEGTSGYTF.